Below are 29 T cell receptor beta chains sequenced from a single sample in a study of shared clonotypes between healthy human individuals. Sequencing used immunoSEQ multiplex PCR; TCRdb keeps in-frame clones, though not all of them. The data show about 380,000 clones, 90% to 97% seen once. The specimen sequenced was memory CD8+ T cells sorted from blood. Noted subset: CD45RO+ cells pooled with CCR7-negative TemRA cells. The receptors were gathered from a man aged 25-45 years in good health.

CDR3 nucleotide sequence: TGTGCCAGCTCTCCTTGGTCCAACACCGGGGAGCTGTTTTTT. Residues: CASSPWSNTGELFF. The chain has TRBV7-9 and TRBJ2-2; D ambiguous. Germline lookup yields CDR1 SEHNR and CDR2 FQNEAQ (reference sequence). Trimming took off 8 bases at V and 2 bases at J, with 12 bases between the two ends. The CDR3 has 14 residues.

This sequence joins TRBV10-2 and TRBJ2-7; D unclear. CDR3 length equals 14 residues. Germline assignment: CDR1 WSHSY and CDR2 SAAADI. V dropped 6 bases and J dropped 0 bases, with 12 bases sitting between them. The CDR3 is CASRLAGSSYEQYF. CDR3 DNA: TGCGCCAGCAGGCTGGCCGGTAGCTCCTACGAGCAGTACTTC.

This chain links TRBV29-1 with TRBJ1-2; D is uncertain. With 7 bases removed from V and 2 bases from J, the gap between germline ends came to 2 bases. The CDR3 spans 9 residues. Germline V CDR1 and CDR2: SQVTM, ANQGSEA. The CDR3 coding sequence is TGCAGCGACAACTATGGCTACACCTTC. Residues: CSDNYGYTF.

J is TRBJ2-7 and V is TRBV11-1; possible D gene TRBD1, 5 bases. The CDR3 has 14 amino acids. Trimming removed 3 bases at V and 5 bases at J, with 14 bases between. CDR1 and CDR2 from the germline V gene are SGHAT and FQDESV (reference sequence). As DNA, the CDR3 is TGTGCCAGCAGCTTCTGGACATCTTCCCACGAGCAGTACTTC. Protein: CASSFWTSSHEQYF. Together with reference TRBV11-1 and TRBJ2-7, the CDR3 gives the full variable domain: EAEVAQSPRYKITEKSQAVAFWCDPISGHATLYWYRQILGQGPELLVQFQDESVVDDSQLPKDRFSAERLKGVDSTLKIQPAELGDSAMYLCASSFWTSSHEQYFGPGTRLTVT.

The chain combines TRBV25-1 with TRBJ1-5, with D possibly matching TRBD1 (5 bases). The CDR3 totals 16 residues. CDR1 MGHDK and CDR2 SYGVNS come from the germline V gene. Between the trimmed V and J ends, which lost 8 bases and 0 bases, there was a span of 17 bases. CDR3 nucleotide sequence: TGTGCCAGCGCCATGGGGGACGTTAGTAGCAATCAGCCCCAGCATTTT. Its translation is CASAMGDVSSNQPQHF.

The rearrangement uses TRBV6-1 and TRBJ2-5; TRBD2 matches at 7 bases. The V gene end was trimmed by 1 base and the J gene end by 2 bases; junction bases not matched to a gene: 4. CDR3 length: 15 amino acids. Germline-derived CDR1 and CDR2 are MNHNS and SASEGT. The chain's CDR3 is CASSEGPAGQETQYF. The CDR3 nucleotides read TGTGCCAGCAGTGAAGGCCCAGCGGGGCAAGAGACCCAGTACTTC.

This sequence joins TRBV2 and TRBJ2-1; D ambiguous. In germline, CDR1 is SNHLY, CDR2 FYNNEI. Trimming pared 4 bases from V and 7 bases from J, leaving 14 bases between. The CDR3 runs 14 residues. CDR3 bases: TGTGCCAGCAGTGGGGCCTTACCTGGGAATGAGCAGTTCTTC. This gives the protein CASSGALPGNEQFF.

This clone has just one count. This rearrangement joins TRBV11-2 to TRBJ1-1; no reliable D call. The V end was cut by 2 bases, the J end by 11 bases, with 12 bases between. Germline CDR1 and CDR2: SGHAT and FQNNGV. This CDR3 has 12 residues. CDR3 DNA sequence: TGTGCCAGCAGCTTATCGGAGACTGGGGCTTTCTTT. This translates into CASSLSETGAFF.

The J gene is TRBJ2-3, the V gene TRBV7-6; D remains ambiguous. The CDR3 totals 13 residues. The V and J ends lost 5 bases and 6 bases respectively, with 12 bases between them. Germline V lookup: CDR1 SGHVS, CDR2 FNYEAQ. The CDR3 is CASSGRIGDTQYF. DNA for the CDR3: TGTGCCAGCAGCGGACGTATTGGGGATACGCAGTATTTT.

The chain is built from TRBV28 and TRBJ2-3; D call uncertain. Germline assignment: CDR1 MDHEN and CDR2 SYDVKM. This CDR3 is built from 13 residues. V was shortened by 7 bases and J by 5 bases, with 13 bases between the two germline ends. The DNA of the CDR3 is TGTGCCAGCATGGGTACAGCGTTAGATACGCAGTATTTT. It is translated as CASMGTALDTQYF. The whole variable domain, remainder taken from reference TRBV28 and TRBJ2-3, is DVKVTQSSRYLVKRTGEKVFLECVQDMDHENMFWYRQDPGLGLRLIYFSYDVKMKEKGDIPEGYSVSREKKERFSLILESASTNQTSMYLCASMGTALDTQYFGPGTRLTVL.

This chain links TRBV5-1 with TRBJ2-1; 7 bases align to TRBD1. Germline loops: CDR1 SGHRS, CDR2 YFSETQ. The CDR3 extends over 16 amino acids. V lost 4 bases to trimming and J lost 2 bases; unmatched junction nucleotides: 9. For the CDR3, the DNA is TGCGCCAGCAGCATTGGGAAGGGGGCAGCCTACAATGAGCAGTTCTTC. This translates into CASSIGKGAAYNEQFF.

The rearrangement uses TRBV7-6 and TRBJ2-7, with a possible D match to TRBD2 (6 bases). Between the trimmed V and J ends, which lost 5 bases and 3 bases, there was a span of 26 bases. The CDR3 sequence is 18 residues long. CDR1 SGHVS and CDR2 FNYEAQ come from the germline V gene. The CDR3 nucleotides are TGTGCCAGCAGCGGCCGGGCTGGGAGGACTACTACTTACTACGAGCAGTACTTC. Its translation is CASSGRAGRTTTYYEQYF.

This chain joins TRBV27 and TRBJ2-1; 8 bases line up with TRBD1. V was clipped by 2 bases and J by 4 bases; unmatched bases: 7. CDR1 MNHEY and CDR2 SMNVEV come from the germline V gene (reference sequence). The CDR3 spans 16 residues. The CDR3 region is CASSLRRGRGYNEQFF. In DNA, the CDR3 is TGTGCCAGCAGTTTACGCAGGGGGCGCGGTTACAATGAGCAGTTCTTC.

CDR3 region: CASSVSGVGGNTIYF. CDR3 DNA sequence: TGCGCCAGCAGCGTGTCTGGGGTCGGTGGAAACACCATATATTTT. The chain employs TRBV5-1 and TRBJ1-3; D not certain. This CDR3 is built from 15 residues. With 4 bases removed from V and 3 bases from J, the gap between germline ends came to 14 bases. Germline values: CDR1 SGHRS, CDR2 YFSETQ.

The J gene is TRBJ2-2, the V gene TRBV28; D could derive from TRBD1 or TRBD2 (5 bases each). V dropped 1 base and J dropped 6 bases, with 18 bases sitting between them. Per germline, CDR1 MDHEN and CDR2 SYDVKM. The CDR3 contains 17 residues. CDR3 sequence: CASSLFGAIPGAGELFF. CDR3 DNA: TGTGCCAGCAGTTTATTCGGGGCGATTCCTGGCGCCGGGGAGCTGTTTTTT.

The chain uses TRBV5-1 and TRBJ1-1, with 9 bases matching TRBD1. Losses at the gene ends were 0 bases for V and 4 bases for J; bases not matched to a gene: 7. This CDR3 has 16 residues. Germline CDR1 SGHRS, CDR2 YFSETQ. The CDR3 DNA reads TGCGCCAGCAGCTTGGGGCGGACAGGGGCAGGCACTGAAGCTTTCTTT. It encodes CASSLGRTGAGTEAFF. Full variable domain (remainder filled in from reference TRBV5-1 and TRBJ1-1): KAGVTQTPRYLIKTRGQQVTLSCSPISGHRSVSWYQQTPGQGLQFLFEYFSETQRNKGNFPGRFSGRQFSNSRSEMNVSTLELGDSALYLCASSLGRTGAGTEAFFGQGTRLTVV.

This chain uses TRBV10-3 with TRBJ2-7; 8 positions agree with TRBD2. V dropped 0 bases and J dropped 6; count of bases not matched to a gene: 4. The CDR3 sequence is 14 residues long. Looked up from germline, CDR1 is ENHRY and CDR2 is SYGVKD. The CDR3 nucleotides are TGTGCCATCAGTGAGTCAGAGCGGGAGTTCGAGCAGTACTTC. Protein sequence: CAISESEREFEQYF.

The chain has TRBV29-1 and TRBJ2-7, with 10 bases aligning to TRBD2. The germline CDR1 and CDR2 sequences are SQVTM and ANQGSEA. The trim removed 5 bases at V and 1 base at J, leaving 2 bases unmatched. The CDR3 runs to 13 residues. In DNA, the CDR3 is TGCAGCGTTTCGGGACTAGCGTCCTACGAGCAGTACTTC. Translating it yields CSVSGLASYEQYF.

J is TRBJ2-2 and V is TRBV2; 10 bases line up with TRBD2. V was pared by 5 bases and J by 5 bases, with 2 bases of the junction left unmatched. Germline V lookup: CDR1 SNHLY, CDR2 FYNNEI. The CDR3 is 14 residues long. The CDR3 loop reads CASSPSGRTGELFF. The CDR3 nucleotides are TGTGCCAGCAGTCCTAGCGGGAGAACCGGGGAGCTGTTTTTT.

The chain couples TRBV2 to TRBJ1-2; no clear D. This CDR3 is built from 13 residues. Trimming left V 5 bases short and J 0 bases short, with 7 bases between. Germline V CDR1 and CDR2: SNHLY, FYNNEI. CDR3 sequence (DNA): TGTGCCAGCAGTCTTAACGCTAACTATGGCTACACCTTC. Translated, it gives CASSLNANYGYTF. The whole variable domain, filled in from reference TRBV2 and TRBJ1-2, reads EPEVTQTPSHQVTQMGQEVILRCVPISNHLYFYWYRQILGQKVEFLVSFYNNEISEKSEIFDDQFSVERPDGSNFTLKIRSTKLEDSAMYFCASSLNANYGYTFGSGTRLTVV.

This chain connects TRBV7-3 to TRBJ2-7; a weak D match, TRBD1 (6 bases). V gave up 2 bases and J gave up 0 bases, with 8 bases separating them. CDR1 SGHTA and CDR2 FQGTGA come from the germline V gene. The CDR3 spans 14 residues. The CDR3 DNA follows: TGTGCCAGCAGCTTAGGACAGAGCTCCTACGAGCAGTACTTC. As protein: CASSLGQSSYEQYF.

The V and J genes are TRBV10-2 and TRBJ2-3; TRBD2 matches at 7 bases. V dropped 0 bases and J dropped 12; count of bases not matched to a gene: 3. There are 12 residues in the CDR3. Germline V CDR1 and CDR2: WSHSY, SAAADI. The CDR3 region is CASSESRGYQYF. Here the CDR3 DNA reads TGCGCCAGCAGTGAGTCGCGGGGGTACCAGTATTTT.

The chain uses TRBV7-9 and TRBJ1-4; D might be TRBD1 (5 bases). With 5 bases removed from V and 11 bases from J, the gap between germline ends came to 18 bases. The germline gives CDR1 SEHNR, CDR2 FQNEAQ (reference sequence). This CDR3 region has 14 residues. CDR3 sequence reads: CASSPDPDSPKLFF. Here the CDR3 DNA reads TGTGCCAGCAGCCCAGACCCTGACAGCCCCAAACTGTTTTTT.

The chain has TRBV7-2 and TRBJ1-1; D is uncertain. Trimming took off 1 base at V and 4 bases at J, with 1 base between the two ends. The germline V gene encodes CDR1 SGHTA and CDR2 FQGNSA. The CDR3 is 11 residues long. Written as DNA, the CDR3 is TGTGCCAGCAGCTTAGGCACTGAAGCTTTCTTT. It translates to CASSLGTEAFF.

The CDR3 DNA reads as TGTGCCAGTAGTATTACCCCGATATATAGCAATCAGCCCCAGCATTTT. It encodes CASSITPIYSNQPQHF. The chain has TRBV19 and TRBJ1-5, with unresolved D. The germline V gene encodes CDR1 LNHDA and CDR2 SQIVND (reference sequence). Trimming removed 3 bases from V and 0 bases from J, with 12 bases in between. The length of the CDR3 is 16 residues.

This sequence joins TRBV5-1 and TRBJ2-3; a weak D match, TRBD1 (5 bases). V was pared by 0 bases and J by 2 bases, with 10 bases between. CDR3 length: 15 amino acids. Germline V gene sequence: CDR1 SGHRS, CDR2 YFSETQ. CDR3 nucleotides: TGCGCCAGCAGCTTGGTTTCAGGGATCACAGATACGCAGTATTTT. Residues: CASSLVSGITDTQYF.

This chain uses TRBV5-1 with TRBJ2-1; TRBD1 agrees at 9 bases. The CDR3 contains 14 residues. The germline gives CDR1 SGHRS, CDR2 YFSETQ. V lost 0 bases to trimming and J lost 10 bases; unmatched junction nucleotides: 5. The chain's CDR3 is CASSLVQGAGEQFF. The CDR3 coding sequence is TGCGCCAGCAGCTTGGTACAGGGGGCAGGGGAGCAGTTCTTC.

This chain joins TRBV5-1 and TRBJ1-1; no firm D call. From germline, CDR1 is SGHRS and CDR2 YFSETQ. The CDR3 loop spans 13 amino acids. V was cut by 1 base and J by 5 bases, with 9 bases left in between. CDR3 region: CASSLTPGTEAFF. The CDR3 DNA is TGCGCCAGCAGCTTGACCCCCGGGACTGAAGCTTTCTTT.

The count of this clone is one. This chain connects TRBV7-9 to TRBJ2-7; D perhaps matches TRBD1 (5 bases). With 1 base removed from V and 1 base from J, the gap between germline ends came to 11 bases. Germline loops: CDR1 SEHNR, CDR2 FQNEAQ (reference sequence). The CDR3 extends over 15 amino acids. DNA of the CDR3: TGTGCCAGCAGCTTAGAGGTGGGGCGATCCTACGAGCAGTACTTC. Amino acids: CASSLEVGRSYEQYF.